The 29 T cell receptor beta chains reported below all come from one sample, sequenced in a study of blood T cells in healthy people across ages. A second roughly 6 to 11 cycle PCR used barcoded and J-beta primers. Each CDR3 protein is one row after TCRdb ran MiXCR on the 5' RACE reads. The data show 550,000 to 800,000 distinct CDR3 sequences, with around 32% seen just once and approximately 15% held by the top ten. Sequences were obtained from blood. The origin of the receptors is a woman older than 75 in good health.

This clonotype was observed at least ten times. The chain employs TRBV30 and TRBJ2-5; 8 bases map to TRBD1. V was pared by 0 bases and J by 4 bases, with 7 bases of the junction left unmatched. Germline V CDR1 and CDR2: GTSNPN, SVGIG (reference sequence). There are 15 residues in the CDR3. CDR3 amino acids: CAWSVPQGARETQYF. The DNA of the CDR3 is TGTGCCTGGAGTGTACCGCAGGGGGCGAGAGAGACCCAGTACTTC.

This clonotype was observed at least ten times. This chain uses TRBV9 with TRBJ2-7, with TRBD2 matching over 7 bases. This CDR3 comprises 15 residues. V shed 0 bases and J 2 bases; nucleotides not matched to a gene: 5. Germline CDR1 and CDR2: SGDLS and YYNGEE. The CDR3 nucleotides are TGTGCCAGCAGCGTAGGACCTGGGGGGGCCTACGAGCAGTACTTC. Its translation: CASSVGPGGAYEQYF.

This clonotype was seen only once. J is TRBJ2-7 and V is TRBV9; D not certain. CDR3 length equals 14 residues. The ends were cut back, 3 bases at V and 7 bases at J, with 17 bases in the middle. Germline V gene lookup returns CDR1 SGDLS and CDR2 YYNGEE. The CDR3: CASSGGSSAREQYF. The DNA of the CDR3 is TGTGCCAGCAGCGGAGGAAGCTCGGCTCGGGAGCAGTACTTC.

This sequence joins TRBV7-8 and TRBJ2-7; D is possibly TRBD2 (7 bases). CDR1 is SGHVS and CDR2 is FQNEAQ in the germline V gene. The CDR3 is made up of 15 amino acids. Trimming stripped 5 bases from V and 7 bases from J, with 21 bases between. CDR3 sequence reads: CASSPRGALYNEQYF. CDR3 sequence (DNA): TGTGCCAGCAGCCCCCGGGGGGCCCTATACAATGAGCAGTACTTC. The whole variable domain, remainder taken from reference TRBV7-8 and TRBJ2-7, is GAGVSQSPRYKVAKRGQDVALRCDPISGHVSLFWYQQALGQGPEFLTYFQNEAQLDKSGLPSDRFFAERPEGSVSTLKIQRTQQEDSAVYLCASSPRGALYNEQYFGPGTRLTVT.

This clonotype has ten or more counts. This chain connects TRBV6-5 to TRBJ2-7; perhaps D is TRBD1 or TRBD2 (5 bases each). Trimming cost V 6 bases and J 3 bases, with 9 bases left between them. Germline CDR1 is MNHEY and CDR2 is SVGAGI. The CDR3 runs 12 residues. CDR3 DNA: TGTGCCAGCAGAACGGGGCTCTACGAGCAGTACTTC. Amino acids: CASRTGLYEQYF.

A word on this clonotype: A much more abundant neighbour one base away suggests this may be a read error. The rearrangement joins TRBV12-3 or TRBV12-4 to TRBJ2-5; possibly TRBD2 for D (6 bases). There are 15 residues in the CDR3. CDR3 DNA: TGTGCCGGCAGTTTGGGCGGGGCCGACAGAGAGACCCAGTACTTC. It is translated as CAGSLGGADRETQYF.

About this clonotype itself: A read error may explain this, as a much larger clone is one base away. The chain recombines TRBV5-6 with TRBJ1-2, with no clear D. The germline gives CDR1 SGHDT, CDR2 YYEEEE. The CDR3 totals 14 residues. Deletions cut 5 bases from V and 7 bases from J, with 18 bases between. CDR3 coding DNA: TGTGCCAGCAGAGGTACTCCATCTAGTTTTGGCTACACCTTC. Encoded protein: CASRGTPSSFGYTF. Looking up the rest from reference TRBV5-6 and TRBJ1-2 gives the full variable domain: DAGVTQSPTHLIKTRGQQVTLRCSPKSGHDTVSWYQQALGQGPQFIFQYYEEEERQRGNFPDRFSGHQFPNYSSELNVNALLLGDSALYLCASRGTPSSFGYTFGSGTRLTVV.

This clonotype came up many times. The chain carries TRBV12-3 or TRBV12-4 and TRBJ2-4; D is unclear. Trimming shortened V by 0 bases and J by 10 bases, and 10 bases separated the two germline ends. The CDR3 sequence is 13 residues long. The CDR3 sequence is CASSLASSPIQYF. CDR3 nucleotides: TGTGCCAGCAGTTTAGCGTCCTCGCCGATTCAGTACTTC.

This clonotype has at least ten counts. The chain combines TRBV5-6 with TRBJ1-2, with D possibly matching TRBD1 (5 bases). Germline CDR1 and CDR2: SGHDT and YYEEEE. The CDR3 consists of 13 residues. V was trimmed by 4 bases and J by 8 bases, leaving 15 bases between them. CDR3 coding DNA: TGTGCCAGCAGCCCGGGACTTCTCCGAGGCTACACCTTC. The encoded protein is CASSPGLLRGYTF.

This clonotype was observed a few times. A read error may explain this, as a much larger clone is one base away. The V and J genes are TRBV5-1 and TRBJ2-5; TRBD2 is a possible D gene (6 bases). Germline-derived CDR1 and CDR2 are SGHRS and YFSETQ. Trimming cost V 4 bases and J 11 bases, with 21 bases left between them. The CDR3 loop spans 14 amino acids. DNA of the CDR3: TGCGCCAGCAGCCTCGCGGGACTGTCCTACGGGCAGTACTTC. The encoded protein is CASSLAGLSYGQYF.

The genes are TRBV20-1 and TRBJ1-3, with 8 bases that match TRBD1. This CDR3 has 15 amino acids. Germline V gene lookup returns CDR1 DFQATT and CDR2 SNEGSKA (reference sequence). The trim removed 6 bases at V and 0 bases at J, leaving 7 bases unmatched. The CDR3, as DNA: TGCAGTGCCGGACAGGGAGTGAGCTCTGGAAACACCATATATTTT. It specifies CSAGQGVSSGNTIYF.

Ten or more counts support this clonotype. The chain links TRBV20-1 to TRBJ2-3; 8 bases fit TRBD2. This CDR3 is built from 16 residues. V was pared by 0 bases and J by 3 bases, with 8 bases of the junction left unmatched. The germline gives CDR1 DFQATT, CDR2 SNEGSKA (reference sequence). CDR3: CSARDRPSGRTDTQYF. In DNA form, the CDR3 reads TGCAGTGCTAGAGATAGGCCTAGCGGGCGAACAGATACGCAGTATTTT.

On this clonotype itself: As the CDR3 is not closed by the conserved phenylalanine or tryptophan, this likely results from a read error. The chain employs TRBV5-1 and TRBJ2-5; D is ambiguous. Germline CDR1 SGHRS, CDR2 YFSETQ. This CDR3 is built from 13 residues. The CDR3 region is CASSPNLKETQYY. Written as DNA, the CDR3 is TGCGCTAGCAGCCCAAATTTAAAAGAGACCCAGTACTAC.

This clonotype has only a few counts. A much larger clone differs from this one at a single base, so this may be a read error. V and J are TRBV5-1 and TRBJ2-5; TRBD1 matches at 7 bases. CDR3 length: 13 residues. The germline gives CDR1 SGHRS, CDR2 YFSETQ. The CDR3: CASSKGARETLYF. CDR3 sequence (DNA): TGCGCCAGCAGCAAGGGGGCAAGGGAGACCCTGTACTTC. The full variable domain, its missing parts supplied by reference TRBV5-1 and TRBJ2-5, is KAGVTQTPRYLIKTRGQQVTLSCSPISGHRSVSWYQQTPGQGLQFLFEYFSETQRNKGNFPGRFSGRQFSNSRSEMNVSTLELGDSALYLCASSKGARETLYFGPGTRLLVL.

Notes on this clonotype: A much larger clone differs from this one at a single base, so this may be a read error. This chain uses TRBV20-1 with TRBJ2-5; D is perhaps TRBD2 (5 bases). The CDR3 is 12 residues long. CDR1 is DFQATT and CDR2 is SNEGSKA in the germline V gene (reference sequence). The V gene lost 3 bases and the J gene lost 11 bases, with 16 bases spanning the gap. The CDR3 loop is CSASRRISEQYF. In DNA form, the CDR3 reads TGCAGTGCTAGTAGGAGGATTAGTGAGCAGTACTTC.

This clonotype was detected ten times or more. The chain links TRBV12-3 or TRBV12-4 to TRBJ2-7; 7 bases fit TRBD2. CDR3 size: 14 residues. V dropped 5 bases and J dropped 2; count of bases not matched to a gene: 6. The CDR3 DNA follows: TGTGCCAGCAGTCGACTAGCAACACCCTACGAGCAGTACTTC. Amino acids: CASSRLATPYEQYF.

Comments on this clonotype: A much larger clone sits a single nucleotide away, making a read error possible. This sequence joins TRBV7-9 and TRBJ2-7; a weak D match, TRBD2 (7 bases). The V gene lost 3 bases and the J gene lost 0 bases, with 21 bases spanning the gap. The germline CDR1 and CDR2 sequences are SEHNR and FQNEAQ (reference sequence). This CDR3 region has 18 residues. CDR3 DNA sequence: TGTGCCAGCAGCTTTTTACCCGGGGGAGGGGGGAGCTCCTACGAGCAGTACTTC. Its protein is CASSFLPGGGGSSYEQYF.

This clonotype was found many times. V usage is TRBV7-6 and J usage is TRBJ2-5; the D gene is possibly TRBD1 (6 bases). The V and J ends lost 1 base and 7 bases respectively, with 16 bases between them. The length of the CDR3 is 15 residues. The germline V gene encodes CDR1 SGHVS and CDR2 FNYEAQ. The CDR3 coding sequence is TGTGCCAGCAGCTTAGACCAGGGGTACCTACGGACCCAGTACTTC. Residues: CASSLDQGYLRTQYF. Full variable domain (missing parts from reference TRBV7-6 and TRBJ2-5): GAGVSQSPRYKVTKRGQDVALRCDPISGHVSLYWYRQALGQGPEFLTYFNYEAQQDKSGLPNDRFSAERPEGSISTLTIQRTEQRDSAMYRCASSLDQGYLRTQYFGPGTRLLVL.

In this sample, this clonotype turned up many times. The V and J genes are TRBV5-6 and TRBJ2-1; D is perhaps TRBD2 (7 bases). Deletions cut 4 bases from V and 4 bases from J, with 18 bases between. The CDR3 covers 16 residues. Germline V gives CDR1 SGHDT, CDR2 YYEEEE. CDR3 sequence: CASSPSFGGPYNEQFF. DNA for the CDR3: TGTGCCAGCAGCCCGTCTTTCGGGGGGCCTTACAATGAGCAGTTCTTC.

The sample holds a few counts of this clonotype. The CDR3 is CATSATGNQPQHF. The CDR3 DNA sequence: TGTGCCACCAGCGCCACAGGGAATCAGCCCCAGCATTTT. V usage is TRBV15 and J usage is TRBJ1-5; possibly TRBD1 for D (6 bases). CDR3 size: 13 residues. With 5 bases removed from V and 4 bases from J, the gap between germline ends came to 9 bases. Germline CDR1 and CDR2: LNHNV and YYDKDF (reference sequence).

The chain employs TRBV15 and TRBJ2-2, with 9 bases matching TRBD1. This CDR3 is built from 17 residues. Losses at the gene ends were 1 base for V and 4 bases for J; bases not matched to a gene: 7. CDR1 is LNHNV and CDR2 is YYDKDF in the germline V gene (reference sequence). The CDR3 DNA reads as TGTGCCACCAGCAGAGTGGGACAGGGAAGGTCCACCGGGGAGCTGTTTTTT. This encodes CATSRVGQGRSTGELFF.

This clonotype showed up just once. A read error may account for a junction end that differs from germline. This chain links TRBV7-3 with TRBJ2-3; no reliable D call. The CDR3 contains 14 residues. Germline CDR1 SGHTA, CDR2 FQGTGA. The CDR3 here is CTSSLTWSTDTQYF. In DNA form, the CDR3 reads TGTACCAGCAGCTTAACATGGAGCACAGATACGCAGTATTTT.

This clonotype was counted only a few times. A much larger clone lies one base from this, so it may be a read error. The CDR3 nucleotides read TGCAGTGCTAGACTCGGCCAACTCCAAGAGGCCCAGTACTTC. It yields the protein CSARLGQLQEAQYF. This chain joins TRBV20-1 and TRBJ2-5; D uncertain. CDR1 DFQATT and CDR2 SNEGSKA come from the germline V gene (reference sequence). The CDR3 extends over 14 amino acids.

This clonotype appeared once. The chain uses TRBV7-2 and TRBJ2-7, with 14 bases aligning to TRBD2. Germline lookup yields CDR1 SGHTA and CDR2 FQGNSA. The CDR3 is 15 residues long. V was pared by 7 bases and J by 9 bases, with 11 bases of the junction left unmatched. DNA of the CDR3: TGTGCCAGCACGCGACTAGCGGGAGGGCCAGGGGGGCAGTACTTC. It encodes CASTRLAGGPGGQYF.

This clonotype was detected many times. V is TRBV12-3 or TRBV12-4 and J is TRBJ1-2; 8 bases agree with TRBD1. The CDR3 length is 14 residues. The ends lost 4 bases at V and 5 bases at J; junction bases unmatched: 6. The CDR3 nucleotides are TGTGCCAGCAGTTCTCAGGGGGCTCGGTATGGCTACACCTTC. It codes for CASSSQGARYGYTF.

Points on this clonotype: This sequence may be a read error, since a much larger clone differs from it by one base. This rearrangement joins TRBV12-3 or TRBV12-4 to TRBJ1-4, with TRBD1 matching over 8 bases. This CDR3 contains 17 residues. The DNA for the CDR3 is TGTGCCAGCAGTTTCTTACCCCGGACAGGGTGGGGTGAAAAACGGTTTTTT. Protein: CASSFLPRTGWGEKRFF.

This clonotype has at least ten counts. The chain employs TRBV6-2 or TRBV6-3 and TRBJ2-7, with D possibly TRBD1 on 5 matching bases. V was pared by 6 bases and J by 0 bases, with 15 bases between. Germline loops: CDR1 MNHEY, CDR2 SVGEGT. The CDR3 loop spans 15 amino acids. The CDR3 DNA sequence: TGTGCCAGCAGCACAGACAGATTAAGCTCCTACGAGCAGTACTTC. This codes for CASSTDRLSSYEQYF.

This clonotype was seen at least ten times. V usage is TRBV4-3 and J usage is TRBJ2-1, with TRBD2 matching over 8 bases. The CDR3 sequence is 16 residues long. Trimming cost V 2 bases and J 4 bases; bases outside gene matches: 7. Germline CDR1 is LGHNA and CDR2 is YSLEER. The CDR3 DNA reads as TGCGCCAGCAGCCAATTTTCCGGGGGGGCGTACAATGAGCAGTTCTTC. It codes for CASSQFSGGAYNEQFF.

The chain links TRBV4-1 to TRBJ1-5, with D maybe TRBD1 (6 bases). The V end was cut by 4 bases, the J end by 6 bases, with 13 bases between. The length of the CDR3 is 14 residues. From germline, CDR1 is MGHRA and CDR2 YSYEKL. In DNA, the CDR3 is TGCGCCAGCAGCCCTCGACAGGTGGGTCAGCCCCAGCATTTT. Its protein product is CASSPRQVGQPQHF.